The 24 T cell receptor beta chains below all came from one sample that was sequenced in a study of tumor-infiltrating lymphocytes in primary liver carcinoma. Co-extraction yielded RNA and DNA from around 20-30 mg of unsorted bulk tissue. TCR beta cDNA was made from approximately 540 ng total RNA with a constant-region primer. Three nested multiplex PCR rounds, a slightly modified ARM-PCR, produced the libraries for TCR beta. The opening two PCR rounds, nine to eleven cycles each, paired TRBV1-TRBV30 forward primers with a C-beta reverse primer. TCRdb redid the calling of the multiplex PCR reads with MiXCR, one entry per CDR3 protein. The table lists 45,000 to 65,000 distinct CDR3 sequences, around 82% of them singletons. The sample taken for sequencing was liver tumor tissue from sampling region 5. This sample's subset: tumor region T5, tumor centre. These receptors came from a middle-aged man with primary liver carcinoma and hepatitis B virus infection.

This clonotype came up once. The junction departs from germline at one end; a sequencing error may be responsible. The V and J genes are TRBV28 and TRBJ2-1; the match to TRBD2 covers 10 bases. The germline gives CDR1 MDHEN, CDR2 SYDVKM. This CDR3 has 16 amino acids. CDR3 nucleotide sequence: TGTGCCAGTATCCCCCCGGAGCGGGGGGGCTTCAATGAGGAGTTCTTC. This translates into CASIPPERGGFNEEFF.

Comments on this clonotype: Germline and junction disagree at one end, which may indicate a read error. V and J are TRBV29-1 and TRBJ2-5; D may be TRBD2 (5 bases). Per the germline V gene, CDR1 is SQVTM and CDR2 is ANQGSEA. This CDR3 has 15 residues. CDR3 coding DNA: TGCACCGTTGAATCCACGGCGGGTAGATCGCAGACCCAGTACTTC. Amino acids: CTVESTAGRSQTQYF.

This clonotype came up once. An end of the junction does not agree with germline; a read error may underlie this. J is TRBJ2-1 and V is TRBV30, with D unresolved. The CDR3 spans 11 residues. Germline V gene sequence: CDR1 GTSNPN, CDR2 SVGIG (reference sequence). CDR3 nucleotides: TGTGTCTTTAGTCTCCTCAATGAGCAGGTCTTC. It is translated as CVFSLLNEQVF.

Regarding this clonotype: In this CDR3 the conserved last residue, phenylalanine or tryptophan, is missing, so a read error is likely. This chain links TRBV5-4 with TRBJ2-5; 7 bases match TRBD2. Germline CDR1 is SGHNT and CDR2 is YYREEE (reference sequence). This CDR3 spans 16 amino acids. V was pared by 4 bases and J by 5 bases, with 14 bases of the junction left unmatched. The CDR3 DNA reads as TGTGCCAGCAGCCCTAGACTAGCTGGAGGGTGGGAGACCCAGTACTTA. Translating it yields CASSPRLAGGWETQYL.

The table lists this clonotype with many counts. J is TRBJ2-1 and V is TRBV7-6, with 11 bases identical to TRBD2. Germline V gives CDR1 SGHVS, CDR2 FNYEAQ. CDR3 length: 17 amino acids. With V trimmed by 4 bases and J by 5 bases, 10 bases remained unmatched. CDR3 coding DNA: TGTGCCAGCAGCTCCAGCGCGTCACTAGCGGGAGACAATGAGCAGTTCTTC. Its translation: CASSSSASLAGDNEQFF.

Relative to its sample, this clonotype is medium-sized. This sequence joins TRBV7-8 and TRBJ2-5; no definite D call. Trimming took 2 bases from V and 5 from J, leaving 12 bases between them. Germline V lookup: CDR1 SGHVS, CDR2 FQNEAQ. The CDR3 totals 14 residues. Written as DNA, the CDR3 is TGTGCCAGCAGCTTATACCCCTTAGGCGAGACCCAGTACTTC. Residues: CASSLYPLGETQYF.

Concerning this clonotype itself: At one of its ends the junction is not consistent with the germline gene, which may arise from a read error. The chain employs TRBV11-2 and TRBJ2-7; D remains unclear. The germline CDR1 and CDR2 sequences are SGHAT and FQNNGV. The CDR3 covers 14 residues. Here the CDR3 reads CASSLDVLSYELYF. The DNA for the CDR3 is TGTGCCAGCAGCTTAGATGTCTTATCCTACGAGCTGTACTTC.

Of note for this clonotype: At one end the junction does not follow the germline gene, possibly because of a read error. The V call is TRBV4-3, the J call TRBJ1-3; TRBD1 aligns across 10 bases. Germline-derived CDR1 and CDR2 are LGHNA and YSLEER. This CDR3 is 17 amino acids long. The CDR3 loop is CASSLAPGQGTGKTIYF. CDR3 DNA sequence: TGCGCCAGCAGCCTAGCACCGGGACAGGGGACTGGAAAGACCATATATTTT.

As concerns this clonotype: Because it lacks the conserved phenylalanine or tryptophan at the end, this CDR3 is likely a read error. The DNA for the CDR3 is TGTGCCAGCCGAGACTGGGACACTGAAGCTTTCCTA. Residues: CASRDWDTEAFL. The V call is TRBV10-3, the J call TRBJ1-1; D remains ambiguous. V lost 10 bases to trimming and J lost 3 bases, with 12 bases between them. There are 12 residues in the CDR3. CDR1 and CDR2 from the germline V gene are ENHRY and SYGVKD.

As to this clonotype: A read error is possible here, since a much larger clone lies one base away. The V call is TRBV2, the J call TRBJ2-2; D is undetermined. The V gene's germline CDR1 is SNHLY and CDR2 FYNNEI. The CDR3 totals 15 residues. CDR3 sequence: CVSSEGSGRTGELFF. As DNA, the CDR3 is TGTGTCAGCAGTGAAGGTTCCGGGCGCACCGGGGAGCTGTTTTTT.

The chain uses TRBV5-1 and TRBJ2-5, with D uncertain. Germline V lookup: CDR1 SGHRS, CDR2 YFSETQ. The CDR3 has 11 amino acids. Trimming took 8 bases from V and 1 from J, leaving 6 bases between them. In DNA form, the CDR3 reads TGCGCCAGTAGCACCCAAGAGACCCAGTACTTC. Protein product: CASSTQETQYF. Using reference TRBV5-1 and TRBJ2-5 for the parts outside the CDR3, the full variable domain is KAGVTQTPRYLIKTRGQQVTLSCSPISGHRSVSWYQQTPGQGLQFLFEYFSETQRNKGNFPGRFSGRQFSNSRSEMNVSTLELGDSALYLCASSTQETQYFGPGTRLLVL.

In its sample, this clonotype is large. The chain employs TRBV11-1 and TRBJ2-3; D might be TRBD2 (5 bases). Germline assignment: CDR1 SGHAT and CDR2 FQDESV (reference sequence). The CDR3 has 15 residues. V was trimmed by 6 bases and J by 0 bases, leaving 13 bases between them. The chain's CDR3 is CASSLPRESTDTQYF. The CDR3 bases are TGTGCCAGCAGTTTGCCGAGGGAGAGCACAGATACGCAGTATTTT.

For this clonotype: Because it lacks the conserved phenylalanine or tryptophan at the end, this CDR3 is likely a read error. V and J are TRBV11-1 and TRBJ2-4; D could derive from TRBD1 or TRBD2 (5 bases each). CDR1 SGHAT and CDR2 FQDESV come from the germline V gene (reference sequence). This CDR3 is 17 amino acids long. Trimming shortened V by 7 bases and J by 2 bases, and 21 bases separated the two germline ends. For the CDR3, the DNA is TGTGCCAGCAACTTTCCCGGGGCTAACGGGACCAAAAACATTCAGTACCTC. Its translation is CASNFPGANGTKNIQYL.

Note on this clonotype: At one boundary the junction diverges from the germline segment, which might be a read error. V gene TRBV29-1 combines with J gene TRBJ1-5, with TRBD1 as a possible D gene (6 bases). The germline V gene encodes CDR1 SQVTM and CDR2 ANQGSEA. This CDR3 is 12 amino acids long. The CDR3 DNA follows: TGCAGGGCTGAAGGGGACAATCAGTCCCAGCATTTT. This gives the protein CRAEGDNQSQHF.

Points on this clonotype: This likely comes from a read error, as the CDR3 has no conserved phenylalanine or tryptophan at its end. This rearrangement joins TRBV18 to TRBJ1-5; D remains unclear. The CDR3 length is 15 residues. V lost 0 bases to trimming and J lost 4 bases, with 10 bases between them. Germline assignment: CDR1 KGHSH and CDR2 LQKENI. The CDR3 nucleotides read TGTGCCAGCTCACCACCGGGAGCGGCGAATCAGCCCCAGCATTAT. Translation: CASSPPGAANQPQHY.

As to this clonotype: A read error may account for a junction end that differs from germline. This chain links TRBV7-8 with TRBJ2-1, with D uncertain. The germline V gene encodes CDR1 SGHVS and CDR2 FQNEAQ. There are 15 residues in the CDR3. The CDR3 spells CVSSLGFGERNEQFF. The CDR3 DNA sequence: TGTGTCAGCAGCTTAGGCTTTGGCGAGAGGAATGAGCAGTTCTTC.

As concerns this clonotype: Without the conserved terminal phenylalanine or tryptophan, this CDR3 likely stems from a read error. The V call is TRBV14, the J call TRBJ2-5, with TRBD1 as a possible D gene (5 bases). Germline CDR1 is SGHDN and CDR2 is FVKESK. Between the trimmed V and J ends, which lost 0 bases and 5 bases, there was a span of 16 bases. CDR3 length equals 16 residues. CDR3: CASSQEKLQRQETQYL. The CDR3 DNA is TGTGCCAGCAGCCAAGAGAAACTACAGAGACAGGAGACCCAGTACTTA.

Worth noting for this clonotype: Since the CDR3 does not end with the conserved phenylalanine or tryptophan, this likely comes from a read error. This chain connects TRBV6-1 to TRBJ2-7, with 7 nucleotides matching TRBD1. The V gene's germline CDR1 is MNHNS and CDR2 SASEGT. V gave up 4 bases and J gave up 1 base; unmatched junction bases: 7. The CDR3 spans 15 residues. The CDR3 region is CASSVGTVGSYEQYL. The CDR3 DNA is TGTGCCAGCAGTGTTGGGACAGTGGGTTCCTACGAGCAGTACTTA.

About this clonotype: One end of the junction does not line up with germline, which may come from a read error. The rearrangement joins TRBV7-8 to TRBJ2-3; possible D gene TRBD1, 6 bases. The CDR3 is made up of 15 amino acids. CDR1 and CDR2 (germline): SGHVS, FQNEAQ. CDR3 protein: CVSSLTPDRIILQYF. For the CDR3, the DNA is TGTGTCAGCAGCTTAACCCCAGACAGGATAATATTGCAGTATTTT.

Concerning this clonotype itself: One end of the junction does not line up with germline, which may come from a read error. V is TRBV6-6 and J is TRBJ2-5, with D possibly being TRBD2 (8 bases). The germline CDR1 and CDR2 sequences are MNHNY and SVGAGI (reference sequence). This CDR3 has 15 residues. The CDR3 is CASSYTGAGGETQYF. The CDR3 nucleotides are TGTGCCAGCAGTTACACAGGGGCGGGAGGAGAGACCCAATACTTC.

On this clonotype itself: One junction end disagrees with the germline gene, perhaps due to a read error. V usage is TRBV4-3 and J usage is TRBJ2-7; 7 positions agree with TRBD1. The CDR3 spans 16 residues. Germline V gene data show CDR1 as LGHNA and CDR2 as YSLEER. CDR3 protein: CASSQDLGQTAYEQYF. CDR3 in DNA: TGCGCCAGTAGCCAGGACCTGGGACAGACTGCCTACGAGCAGTACTTC.

Remarks on this clonotype: Because it lacks the conserved phenylalanine or tryptophan at the end, this CDR3 is likely a read error. The limits of the CDR3 on the DNA are not certain, so only TCRdb's listed CDR3 is given. The chain links TRBV6-1 to TRBJ1-5. Germline V gene sequence: CDR1 MNHNS, CDR2 SASEGT. The CDR3 has 14 residues if both end residues are counted. This CDR3 reads CASSEAREEAPKHS.

About this clonotype: This likely comes from a read error, as the CDR3 has no conserved phenylalanine or tryptophan at its end. The chain combines TRBV5-8 with TRBJ2-5, with D unclear. From germline, CDR1 is SGHTS and CDR2 YDEGEE. CDR3 length: 15 residues. CDR3 sequence: CACRTTDGRQETQYI. The CDR3 coding sequence is TGTGCCTGCAGGACGACGGACGGTAGGCAAGAGACCCAGTACATC.

Concerning this clonotype itself: Germline and junction disagree at one end, which may indicate a read error. DNA of the CDR3: TGTACCAGCAGCTCGAACAGGGTTCCCACGGAGACCCAGTACTTC. As protein: CTSSSNRVPTETQYF. V usage is TRBV11-2 and J usage is TRBJ2-5; possibly TRBD1 for D (6 bases). This CDR3 spans 15 amino acids. Germline loops: CDR1 SGHAT, CDR2 FQNNGV.